These 26 T cell receptor beta chains came from one sample sequenced in a study of glioma-infiltrating T cells after dendritic cell vaccination. Produced via immunoSEQ multiplex PCR; TCRdb's table is partial and in-frame only. The table includes around 87,000 clones, 83% detected once. The time point is: after dendritic cell vaccination, including at tumor progression/relapse. The specimen comprised blood, sampled after dendritic cell vaccination. Every receptor here comes from a human donor with glioblastoma.

A remark on this clone: The sample holds other DNA sequences that translate to the same CDR3. The chain has TRBV19 and TRBJ1-6; 7 nucleotides match TRBD1. CDR1 and CDR2 (germline): LNHDA, SQIVND (reference sequence). Trimming cost V 6 bases and J 10 bases; bases outside gene matches: 12. There are 15 residues in the CDR3. The CDR3 protein is CASSNTGEVGSPLHF. CDR3 nucleotide sequence: TGTGCCAGTAGCAATACAGGGGAGGTGGGCTCACCCCTCCACTTT.

This chain uses TRBV10-3 with TRBJ1-4; D unresolved. The CDR3 runs to 13 residues. V lost 10 bases and J 7 bases, leaving 16 bases between the germline ends. The germline V gene has CDR1 ENHRY and CDR2 SYGVKD. The CDR3 sequence is CATSDGESEKLFF. CDR3 nucleotide sequence: TGTGCCACCTCCGACGGGGAGTCTGAAAAACTGTTTTTT.

This clone is a singleton in its sample. The rearrangement uses TRBV5-5 and TRBJ1-4; 8 nucleotides align to TRBD1. The CDR3 length is 16 residues. Germline V gene data show CDR1 as SGHKS and CDR2 as YYEKEE (reference sequence). Trimming took 4 bases from V and 8 from J; bases not matched to a gene: 13. The chain's CDR3 is CASSRAGGTGGEKLFF. CDR3 nucleotide sequence: TGTGCCAGCAGCCGAGCCGGTGGGACAGGAGGCGAAAAACTGTTTTTT. The variable domain in full, completed from reference TRBV5-5 and TRBJ1-4, reads DAGVTQSPTHLIKTRGQQVTLRCSPISGHKSVSWYQQVLGQGPQFIFQYYEKEERGRGNFPDRFSARQFPNYSSELNVNALLLGDSALYLCASSRAGGTGGEKLFFGSGTQLSVL.

The chain has TRBV6-5 and TRBJ2-1, with D possibly being TRBD1 (6 bases). Germline loops: CDR1 MNHEY, CDR2 SVGAGI. V was pared by 6 bases and J by 9 bases, with 21 bases between. This CDR3 is 15 amino acids long. CDR3 DNA sequence: TGTGCCAGCAGCAGGGACACCTTTGCTCAGGGTGAGCAGTTCTTC. Its translation: CASSRDTFAQGEQFF.

J is TRBJ2-3 and V is TRBV4-3; 7 positions agree with TRBD2. The CDR3 is 15 residues long. Germline CDR1 LGHNA, CDR2 YSLEER. Trimming at V came to 1 base and at J to 1 base, leaving 2 bases not matched to a gene. CDR3 coding DNA: TGCGCCAGCAGCCAAGCGGGGGGAGGCACAGATACGCAGTATTTT. It yields the protein CASSQAGGGTDTQYF.

This chain connects TRBV30 to TRBJ2-5, with D unresolved. Trimming shortened V by 0 bases and J by 3 bases, and 5 bases separated the two germline ends. Germline CDR1 is GTSNPN and CDR2 is SVGIG (reference sequence). The CDR3 contains 12 residues. In nucleotides, the CDR3 is TGTGCCTGGAGTGTCCGAGAAGAGACCCAGTACTTC. Translated, it gives CAWSVREETQYF.

The gene calls are TRBV9 and TRBJ2-2, with D unclear. Per germline, CDR1 SGDLS and CDR2 YYNGEE. This CDR3 region has 14 residues. V was trimmed by 1 base and J by 5 bases, leaving 9 bases between them. CDR3 nucleotide sequence: TGTGCCAGCAGCGTAATCTCGGAGACCGGGGAGCTGTTTTTT. Its translation: CASSVISETGELFF.

The genes are TRBV25-1 and TRBJ2-3; possibly TRBD2 for D (5 bases). The V gene lost 6 bases and the J gene lost 6 bases, with 13 bases spanning the gap. Germline lookup yields CDR1 MGHDK and CDR2 SYGVNS. There are 13 residues in the CDR3. CDR3 protein: CASRLSGPDTQYF. Here the CDR3 DNA reads TGTGCCAGCAGACTGAGCGGCCCCGATACGCAGTATTTT.

This clone was detected only a few times. The V and J genes are TRBV13 and TRBJ2-7; 7 nucleotides match TRBD1. The CDR3 is 14 amino acids. Germline CDR1 reads PRHDT; CDR2 reads FYEKMQ (reference sequence). The J segment lost 3 bases and the V segment lost 5 bases, leaving 7 bases of the junction unmatched. DNA of the CDR3: TGTGCCAGCAGCACCACAGGGGCCGACTACGAGCAGTACTTC. As protein: CASSTTGADYEQYF.

J is TRBJ1-4 and V is TRBV27; D might be TRBD1 (5 bases). Germline V CDR1 and CDR2: MNHEY, SMNVEV (reference sequence). This CDR3 has 13 residues. The V end was cut by 3 bases, the J end by 8 bases, with 10 bases between. This chain's CDR3 is CASSLDKGEKLFF. For the CDR3, the DNA is TGTGCCAGCAGTTTGGACAAAGGGGAAAAACTGTTTTTT. Complete variable domain (other parts from reference TRBV27 and TRBJ1-4): EAQVTQNPRYLITVTGKKLTVTCSQNMNHEYMSWYRQDPGLGLRQIYYSMNVEVTDKGDVPEGYKVSRKEKRNFPLILESPSPNQTSLYFCASSLDKGEKLFFGSGTQLSVL.

This clone showed up just a few times. The chain recombines TRBV6-1 with TRBJ1-1; 7 positions match TRBD1. This CDR3 is 14 amino acids long. Germline V lookup: CDR1 MNHNS, CDR2 SASEGT. V shed 5 bases and J 4 bases; nucleotides not matched to a gene: 7. CDR3: CASSSGQESTEAFF. The CDR3 coding sequence is TGTGCCAGCAGTTCCGGACAGGAGAGCACTGAAGCTTTCTTT.

This rearrangement joins TRBV19 to TRBJ1-2, with TRBD1 as a possible D gene (5 bases). V was trimmed by 5 bases and J by 3 bases, leaving 16 bases between them. Per germline, CDR1 LNHDA and CDR2 SQIVND (reference sequence). CDR3 size: 15 residues. In DNA, the CDR3 is TGTGCCAGTAGTGGGGGGTTTAACTCTGACTATGGCTACACCTTC. Its translation: CASSGGFNSDYGYTF.

The chain is built from TRBV5-4 and TRBJ2-7, with TRBD1 matching 8 bases. The CDR3 extends over 17 amino acids. The V gene's germline CDR1 is SGHNT and CDR2 YYREEE (reference sequence). V trimming: 0 bases; J trimming: 4 bases; junction bases outside the gene matches: 12. CDR3 sequence reads: CASSLATGARIVYEQYF. In nucleotides, the CDR3 is TGTGCCAGCAGCTTGGCGACAGGGGCCCGGATTGTGTACGAGCAGTACTTC.

The chain combines TRBV10-3 with TRBJ2-1; the match to TRBD2 covers 10 bases. CDR1 is ENHRY, CDR2 SYGVKD, per germline. V shed 0 bases and J 9 bases; nucleotides not matched to a gene: 5. This CDR3 is built from 15 residues. The CDR3 spells CAISESKRGGLEQFF. The CDR3 DNA sequence: TGTGCCATCAGTGAGTCAAAGCGGGGGGGCCTTGAGCAGTTCTTC.

The chain links TRBV6-5 to TRBJ1-1, with TRBD1 identical over 10 bases. The CDR3 extends over 16 amino acids. J lost 3 bases, V lost 3 bases, and 7 bases had no gene match. The V gene's germline CDR1 is MNHEY and CDR2 SVGAGI. The CDR3 DNA sequence: TGTGCCAGCAGTTATGACAGGGGGCGGACGGACACTGAAGCTTTCTTT. Protein product: CASSYDRGRTDTEAFF.

This chain joins TRBV10-3 and TRBJ1-4; 7 bases agree with TRBD1. Germline CDR1 is ENHRY and CDR2 is SYGVKD. This CDR3 comprises 16 residues. Trimming at V came to 1 base and at J to 0 bases, leaving 2 bases not matched to a gene. CDR3 sequence (DNA): TGTGCCATCAGTGAGTACGACAGGGCAACTAATGAAAAACTGTTTTTT. It codes for CAISEYDRATNEKLFF.

This clone has a handful of counts. In the same sample, other DNA sequences code for this CDR3. V gene TRBV9 combines with J gene TRBJ1-2; 9 bases agree with TRBD1. There are 13 residues in the CDR3. Losses at the gene ends were 4 bases for V and 8 bases for J; bases not matched to a gene: 6. Germline lookup yields CDR1 SGDLS and CDR2 YYNGEE. The CDR3 coding sequence is TGTGCCAGCAGCCCGGGACAGGGTAGAGGCTACACCTTC. Its protein product is CASSPGQGRGYTF.

V is TRBV7-2 and J is TRBJ1-5, with D unresolved. Germline values: CDR1 SGHTA, CDR2 FQGNSA. V was clipped by 5 bases and J by 7 bases, with 18 bases between them. The CDR3 runs 15 residues. The CDR3 sequence is CASSPPGGPEQPQHF. The CDR3 DNA reads as TGTGCCAGCAGCCCTCCGGGAGGCCCAGAGCAGCCCCAGCATTTT.

This chain uses TRBV2 with TRBJ1-1; TRBD1 matches at 11 bases. The CDR3 sequence is 15 residues long. CDR1 and CDR2 from the germline V gene are SNHLY and FYNNEI. With V trimmed by 8 bases and J by 2 bases, 7 bases remained unmatched. The CDR3 protein is CASRDRGSGNTEAFF. Here the CDR3 DNA reads TGTGCCAGCCGGGACAGGGGGTCCGGAAACACTGAAGCTTTCTTT.

CDR3 in amino acids: CASSTQGFGDGANVLTF. The CDR3 DNA reads as TGTGCCAGCAGCACCCAGGGTTTTGGAGATGGGGCCAACGTCCTGACTTTC. The rearrangement links TRBV7-9 to TRBJ2-6, with a possible D match to TRBD1 (5 bases). Germline V lookup: CDR1 SEHNR, CDR2 FQNEAQ (reference sequence). V was cut by 5 bases and J by 3 bases, with 17 bases left in between. The CDR3 covers 17 residues.

This chain joins TRBV10-3 and TRBJ1-1, with D tentatively TRBD1 (6 bases). The germline V gene encodes CDR1 ENHRY and CDR2 SYGVKD. V was shortened by 7 bases and J by 1 base, with 10 bases between the two germline ends. This CDR3 region has 13 residues. CDR3 residues: CAITGQQNTEAFF. The CDR3 DNA is TGTGCCATCACTGGACAGCAGAACACTGAAGCTTTCTTT.

The chain recombines TRBV19 with TRBJ1-2, with D possibly matching TRBD1 (6 bases). CDR3 size: 15 residues. V was pared by 2 bases and J by 2 bases, with 12 bases between. Germline V gene data show CDR1 as LNHDA and CDR2 as SQIVND (reference sequence). The DNA of the CDR3 is TGTGCCAGTAGTATAAAGGCAGGGGAAAACTATGGCTACACCTTC. Translated: CASSIKAGENYGYTF.

The chain recombines TRBV7-3 with TRBJ2-2, with 8 bases lining up with TRBD2. Looked up from germline, CDR1 is SGHTA and CDR2 is FQGTGA. The CDR3 spans 16 residues. Trimming cost V 6 bases and J 0 bases; bases outside gene matches: 6. The CDR3 DNA sequence: TGTGCCAGCAGTCGCCTCGGGGGGGCGAACACCGGGGAGCTGTTTTTT. Protein sequence: CASSRLGGANTGELFF.

The gene calls are TRBV9 and TRBJ2-3, with 9 bases that match TRBD1. Per the germline V gene, CDR1 is SGDLS and CDR2 is YYNGEE. V dropped 3 bases and J dropped 2; count of bases not matched to a gene: 7. The CDR3 is made up of 16 amino acids. CDR3 sequence reads: CASSGGRDRVTDTQYF. The DNA of the CDR3 is TGTGCCAGCAGCGGAGGACGGGACAGGGTCACAGATACGCAGTATTTT.

This chain connects TRBV27 to TRBJ2-3; D is possibly TRBD2 (6 bases). Trimming pared 1 base from V and 0 bases from J, leaving 11 bases between. This CDR3 spans 16 amino acids. Germline CDR1 is MNHEY and CDR2 is SMNVEV (reference sequence). The CDR3 protein is CASSLYPSDSTDTQYF. CDR3 coding DNA: TGTGCCAGCAGTTTATATCCTAGCGATAGCACAGATACGCAGTATTTT.

The chain employs TRBV9 and TRBJ1-1; D is perhaps TRBD1 (6 bases). CDR3 length: 14 amino acids. V lost 2 bases to trimming and J lost 6 bases, with 14 bases between them. Germline V gives CDR1 SGDLS, CDR2 YYNGEE. CDR3 region: CASSVYPGHPEAFF. The CDR3 DNA follows: TGTGCCAGCAGCGTCTATCCGGGACACCCTGAAGCTTTCTTT.